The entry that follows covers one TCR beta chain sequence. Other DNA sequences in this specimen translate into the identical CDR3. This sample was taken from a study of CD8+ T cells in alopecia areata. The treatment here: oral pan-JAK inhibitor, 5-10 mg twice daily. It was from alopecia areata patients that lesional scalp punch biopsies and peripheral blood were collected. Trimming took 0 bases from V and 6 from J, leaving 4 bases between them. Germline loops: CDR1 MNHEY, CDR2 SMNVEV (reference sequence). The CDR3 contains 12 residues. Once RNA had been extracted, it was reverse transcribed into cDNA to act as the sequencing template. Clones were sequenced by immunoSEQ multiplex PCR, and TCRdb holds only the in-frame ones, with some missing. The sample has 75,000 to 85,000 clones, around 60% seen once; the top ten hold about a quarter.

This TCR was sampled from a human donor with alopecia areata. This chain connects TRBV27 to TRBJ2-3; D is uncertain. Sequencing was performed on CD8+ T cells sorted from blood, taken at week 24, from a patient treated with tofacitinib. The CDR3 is CASSLSGDTQYF. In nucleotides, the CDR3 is TGTGCCAGCAGTTTATCCGGTGATACGCAGTATTTT.